A selection of T cell receptor beta chains follows, all from one sample in a study of blood T cell repertoires in COVID-19. Clones were sequenced by immunoSEQ multiplex PCR, and TCRdb holds only the in-frame ones, with some missing. The sample includes fewer than 400,000 clones, around 86% of them seen just once. The specimen was PBMCs or T cells enriched from blood (not recorded which). The receptors originated from a man aged 55 to 70 who had recovered from COVID-19. Each CDR3 is given with its conserved first and last residue. D genes are given only for firm matches. Expanded clones are given a class, and other clones once, few, many or no size at all.

d_call	v_call	clone_size	j_call	cdr3_nt	cdr3_aa
.	TRBV19	.	TRBJ1-5	TGTGCCAGTAGTATAGGGACAGCTGGTAATCAGCCCCAGCATTTT	CASSIGTAGNQPQHF
.	TRBV11-1	.	TRBJ1-1	TGTGCCAGCAGCCGGACACAGAACACTGAAGCTTTCTTT	CASSRTQNTEAFF
TRBD2	TRBV28	.	TRBJ2-1	TGTGCCAGCAGTCCCCTCGGGACTAGCGGGAGCCATGAGCAGTTCTTC	CASSPLGTSGSHEQFF
TRBD1	TRBV11-2	few	TRBJ1-1	TGTGCCAGCAGCTTAGAGACAGGGATTGTCACTGAAGCTTTCTTT	CASSLETGIVTEAFF
TRBD1	TRBV7-2	.	TRBJ2-5	TGTGCCAGCAGCGCCACCGGGACAGCTAACGGAGAGACCCAGTACTTC	CASSATGTANGETQYF
.	TRBV6-2/TRBV6-3	.	TRBJ1-5	TGTGCCAGCAGTTACTCCCTGGGGGAGGTGGACAATCAGCCCCAGCATTTT	CASSYSLGEVDNQPQHF
TRBD1	TRBV4-3	once	TRBJ1-6	TGCGCCAGCAGCCCGAGGGACAGATATAATTCACCCCTCCACTTT	CASSPRDRYNSPLHF
TRBD2	TRBV9	.	TRBJ2-1	TGTGCCAGCAGCGCTGGGGGGGGGACTAGTGACTACAATGAGCAGTTCTTC	CASSAGGGTSDYNEQFF
TRBD1	TRBV7-9	.	TRBJ1-2	TGTGCCAGCAGCTTAGGCCAGGGGGTGTTTGGCTACACCTTC	CASSLGQGVFGYTF
.	TRBV4-3	.	TRBJ1-2	TGCGCCAGCAGCCCCACCCCCGACACGGGGAGAGACTATGGCTACACCTTC	CASSPTPDTGRDYGYTF
TRBD2	TRBV6-5	.	TRBJ2-3	TGTGCCAGCTCTAGCGGGAGTCCCCCCGCAGATACGCAGTATTTT	CASSSGSPPADTQYF
TRBD1	TRBV5-6	once	TRBJ1-1	TGTGCCAGCAGCTTGGCCGGGGTGGGACAGGGGCGAGGGACTGAAGCTTTCTTT	CASSLAGVGQGRGTEAFF
TRBD1	TRBV28	.	TRBJ1-2	TGTGCCAGCCAAGGGACAGGGGGTGGCTACACCTTC	CASQGTGGGYTF
.	TRBV21-1	.	TRBJ1-6	TGTGCCAGCAGCAGGGACAGCTATAATTCACCCCTCCACTTT	CASSRDSYNSPLHF
TRBD2	TRBV4-3	.	TRBJ2-7	TGCGCCAGCAGCCAAGTGGCTAGCGGGAGGTACGAGCAGTACTTC	CASSQVASGRYEQYF
.	TRBV9	.	TRBJ2-4	TGTGCCAGCAGCGTAGACGGGGATATGGGTCACATTCAGTACTTC	CASSVDGDMGHIQYF
TRBD1	TRBV6-5	.	TRBJ1-5	TGTGCCCGAAACAGGGGAAATCAGCCCCAGCATTTT	CARNRGNQPQHF
TRBD1	TRBV7-2	.	TRBJ2-1	TGTGCCAGCAGCTTATTTCTTTTAGGACAGGGGGACAATGAGCAGTTCTTC	CASSLFLLGQGDNEQFF
.	TRBV29-1	.	TRBJ2-2	TGCAGCGTTGGCCCCAGGGAAAGGGACGGGGAGCTGTTTTTT	CSVGPRERDGELFF
.	TRBV5-1	.	TRBJ1-6	TGCGCCAGCAGCCCGGACAGCCCTGTGGATTCACCCCTCCACTTT	CASSPDSPVDSPLHF
.	TRBV11-2	.	TRBJ2-7	TGTGCCAGCAGCCACACCAACGCAGGAATGTACGAGCAGTACTTC	CASSHTNAGMYEQYF
TRBD1	TRBV30	.	TRBJ1-2	TGTACCTGGAGAGAACAGGGGACGAACTATGGCTACACCTTC	CTWREQGTNYGYTF
TRBD1	TRBV3-1/TRBV3-2	.	TRBJ1-2	TGTGCCAGCAGCCAACTCGACAGGGAGACCTATGGCTACACCTTC	CASSQLDRETYGYTF